This TCR beta chain was sequenced in a study of identical twins. A universal primer site was added by template switching, and unique molecular identifiers were carried by the cDNA. MiXCR was run by TCRdb on the 5' RACE reads, yielding one entry per CDR3 protein. The sample lists around 470,000 distinct CDR3 sequences, over 12% occurring once. Remarks on this clonotype: Its specificity is not known.

V was pared by 0 bases and J by 3 bases, with 11 bases between. The CDR3 spans 15 residues. Germline V gene lookup returns CDR1 SQVTM and CDR2 ANQGSEA. Findings and limits, study-wide: With abundant cord blood beta clonotypes, insertions were fewer; memory repertoires showed no such pattern. Instead of following the same donors, the conclusions were based on cross-sectional statistical analysis.

The sample was also reused in another study, on yellow fever vaccine responses in identical twins. That paper adds: A vaccine T cell response that seemed partly convergent and partly personalized was reported in twins.

The rearrangement uses TRBV29-1 and TRBJ2-2, with D tentatively TRBD1 (7 bases). This sequence originates from a woman between 18 and 30 years old in good health. Input material: CD4+ T cells sorted from blood. This chain's CDR3 is CSVEDQGGYTGELFF. The CDR3 bases are TGCAGCGTTGAAGATCAGGGGGGATACACCGGGGAGCTGTTTTTT.